What follows are 18 T cell receptor beta chains derived from one specimen sequenced in a study of technical replicates of blood from several donors. Produced via immunoSEQ multiplex PCR; TCRdb's table is partial and in-frame only. The sample has 45,000 to 55,000 clones, 94% seen once. What was sequenced was T cells isolated from PBMCs. The receptors come from a human donor in good health.

V gene TRBV29-1 combines with J gene TRBJ1-2; D unresolved. CDR1 and CDR2 from the germline V gene are SQVTM and ANQGSEA. This CDR3 has 15 amino acids. With 7 bases removed from V and 5 bases from J, the gap between germline ends came to 23 bases. CDR3 in DNA: TGCAGCGCGGTTGATATTTTCGGGTTGCGATATGGCTACACCTTC. Translating gives CSAVDIFGLRYGYTF.

The chain uses TRBV5-1 and TRBJ1-1, with TRBD1 as a possible D gene (5 bases). V dropped 3 bases and J dropped 1 base, with 7 bases sitting between them. CDR1 is SGHRS and CDR2 is YFSETQ in the germline V gene. CDR3 length equals 13 residues. The DNA for the CDR3 is TGCGCCAGCAGCTCTCAGGGGAACACTGAAGCTTTCTTT. Translated: CASSSQGNTEAFF.

The chain is built from TRBV7-8 and TRBJ1-1; maybe TRBD1 (5 bases). CDR1 SGHVS and CDR2 FQNEAQ come from the germline V gene. The V gene lost 1 base and the J gene lost 8 bases, with 17 bases spanning the gap. The CDR3 sequence is 15 residues long. CDR3 protein: CASSLEKRRGREAFF. The CDR3 nucleotides read TGTGCCAGCAGCTTAGAAAAAAGAAGGGGAAGGGAAGCTTTCTTT.

The chain has TRBV7-8 and TRBJ1-2; no firm D call. V lost 0 bases to trimming and J lost 0 bases, with 8 bases between them. The CDR3 length is 15 residues. CDR1 and CDR2 (germline): SGHVS, FQNEAQ. CDR3 protein: CASSLARTANYGYTF. CDR3 in DNA: TGTGCCAGCAGCTTAGCGCGTACGGCTAACTATGGCTACACCTTC. The full variable domain, completed using reference TRBV7-8 and TRBJ1-2, is GAGVSQSPRYKVAKRGQDVALRCDPISGHVSLFWYQQALGQGPEFLTYFQNEAQLDKSGLPSDRFFAERPEGSVSTLKIQRTQQEDSAVYLCASSLARTANYGYTFGSGTRLTVV.

CDR3 sequence: CASSQTLAGGLSGTDTQYF. The CDR3 DNA reads TGTGCCAGCAGCCAGACCCTAGCGGGAGGGCTGAGTGGCACAGATACGCAGTATTTT. V is TRBV14 and J is TRBJ2-3; 12 bases are a match to TRBD2. The ends lost 3 bases at V and 1 base at J; junction bases unmatched: 11. The CDR3 is 19 residues long. Germline V gene lookup returns CDR1 SGHDN and CDR2 FVKESK.

The chain employs TRBV28 and TRBJ2-1; TRBD2 agrees at 7 bases. The V and J ends lost 6 bases and 3 bases, in that order; junction bases with no gene match: 8. Germline V gene sequence: CDR1 MDHEN, CDR2 SYDVKM. The CDR3 consists of 15 residues. CDR3 nucleotides: TGTGCCAGCAGCCCTCTAGCGGCCTTCTACAATGAGCAGTTCTTC. This translates into CASSPLAAFYNEQFF.

The V and J genes are TRBV5-6 and TRBJ2-2, with D tentatively TRBD1 (6 bases). Trimming removed 3 bases from V and 6 bases from J, with 9 bases in between. Germline V CDR1 and CDR2: SGHDT, YYEEEE. The CDR3 loop spans 13 amino acids. The CDR3 spells CASSSTGPGELFF. The CDR3 nucleotides read TGTGCCAGCAGCTCAACAGGGCCCGGGGAGCTGTTTTTT.

The CDR3 DNA reads as TGTGCCAGCAGTTACTCTTTCAGGTCACATCAGCCCCAGCATTTT. Protein: CASSYSFRSHQPQHF. This chain joins TRBV6-6 and TRBJ1-5; no firm D call. Trimming shortened V by 0 bases and J by 5 bases, and 11 bases separated the two germline ends. Germline-derived CDR1 and CDR2 are MNHNY and SVGAGI (reference sequence). The CDR3 contains 15 residues.

V usage is TRBV7-2 and J usage is TRBJ2-3; a weak D match, TRBD1 (5 bases). Germline V lookup: CDR1 SGHTA, CDR2 FQGNSA. CDR3 length: 13 residues. The germline V and J ends were trimmed by 3 bases and 7 bases, with 11 bases remaining between them. CDR3 loop: CASSFPQGHTQYF. DNA of the CDR3: TGTGCCAGCAGCTTTCCTCAGGGTCATACGCAGTATTTT.

This clone was seen a handful of times. The chain joins TRBV7-8 to TRBJ1-1; D gene ambiguous. V shed 3 bases and J shed 0 bases, with 11 bases lying between them. From germline, CDR1 is SGHVS and CDR2 FQNEAQ. This CDR3 is built from 15 residues. The CDR3: CASSFTDNMNTEAFF. The CDR3 DNA follows: TGTGCCAGCAGCTTTACTGACAACATGAACACTGAAGCTTTCTTT.

The rearrangement joins TRBV5-6 to TRBJ1-6; no firm D call. This CDR3 has 15 residues. The V and J ends lost 6 bases and 9 bases respectively, with 19 bases between them. Germline-derived CDR1 and CDR2 are SGHDT and YYEEEE. For the CDR3, the DNA is TGTGCCAGCAAGGCGGGAACCCCCAGCGGTTCACCCCTCCACTTT. Protein: CASKAGTPSGSPLHF.

The chain employs TRBV5-1 and TRBJ1-5, with D uncertain. Trimming took off 0 bases at V and 4 bases at J, with 5 bases between the two ends. The CDR3 extends over 13 amino acids. Germline V CDR1 and CDR2: SGHRS, YFSETQ. Here the CDR3 DNA reads TGCGCCAGCAGCTTGGAACGGAATCAGCCCCAGCATTTT. It encodes CASSLERNQPQHF.

The chain links TRBV5-1 to TRBJ1-3; D is uncertain. Trimming took 5 bases from V and 0 from J, leaving 6 bases between them. Per the germline V gene, CDR1 is SGHRS and CDR2 is YFSETQ. This CDR3 comprises 13 residues. The DNA of the CDR3 is TGCGCCAGCAGTGTATTCTCTGGAAACACCATATATTTT. Translation: CASSVFSGNTIYF. Full variable domain (rest looked up from reference TRBV5-1 and TRBJ1-3): KAGVTQTPRYLIKTRGQQVTLSCSPISGHRSVSWYQQTPGQGLQFLFEYFSETQRNKGNFPGRFSGRQFSNSRSEMNVSTLELGDSALYLCASSVFSGNTIYFGEGSWLTVV.

V usage is TRBV28 and J usage is TRBJ1-2; tentatively, D is TRBD1 (5 bases). This CDR3 is 14 amino acids long. The ends were cut back, 5 bases at V and 0 bases at J, with 10 bases in the middle. Germline V CDR1 and CDR2: MDHEN, SYDVKM. The CDR3 sequence: CASSPPTANYGYTF. The DNA for the CDR3 is TGTGCCAGCAGTCCCCCGACAGCTAACTATGGCTACACCTTC.

This clone was recorded only once. The rearrangement links TRBV7-9 to TRBJ2-3, with TRBD2 matching over 12 bases. Germline lookup yields CDR1 SEHNR and CDR2 FQNEAQ (reference sequence). CDR3 length equals 16 residues. J was trimmed by 7 bases and V by 5 bases; bases with no gene match: 10. CDR3 sequence: CASSRTSGRSENTQYF. The DNA for the CDR3 is TGTGCCAGCAGCCGTACTAGCGGGAGGTCGGAAAATACGCAGTATTTT.

This chain connects TRBV7-9 to TRBJ2-5; 10 positions match TRBD1. The CDR3 runs to 15 residues. With 6 bases clipped from V and 5 bases from J, the junction kept 9 bases outside the gene matches. CDR1 and CDR2 (germline): SEHNR, FQNEAQ (reference sequence). The chain's CDR3 is CASSLRQGAWETQYF. The DNA of the CDR3 is TGTGCCAGCAGTTTAAGACAGGGGGCTTGGGAGACCCAGTACTTC.

The chain has TRBV28 and TRBJ2-7, with D uncertain. V dropped 8 bases and J dropped 0 bases, with 5 bases sitting between them. Germline V gives CDR1 MDHEN, CDR2 SYDVKM. The CDR3 covers 11 residues. CDR3 in DNA: TGTGCCAGCTCCATCTCCTACGAGCAGTACTTC. This sequence encodes CASSISYEQYF.

V and J are TRBV5-1 and TRBJ1-1, with a possible D match to TRBD1 (6 bases). V was trimmed by 4 bases and J by 0 bases, leaving 13 bases between them. CDR3 length equals 15 residues. Germline CDR1 and CDR2: SGHRS and YFSETQ. In DNA, the CDR3 is TGCGCCAGCAGCCATAACAGGGAATTGAACACTGAAGCTTTCTTT. Translating it yields CASSHNRELNTEAFF. Combining the CDR3 with reference TRBV5-1 and TRBJ1-1 gives the whole variable domain KAGVTQTPRYLIKTRGQQVTLSCSPISGHRSVSWYQQTPGQGLQFLFEYFSETQRNKGNFPGRFSGRQFSNSRSEMNVSTLELGDSALYLCASSHNRELNTEAFFGQGTRLTVV.